This T cell receptor (beta chain) was retrieved from a study of graft-versus-host responses after intestinal transplantation (dated by TCRdb to the early 2020s). About the full investigation: The transplants that recipients received were multivisceral, liver-intestinal, or isolated intestinal. Every recipient was given anti-thymocyte globulin induction, then maintenance tacrolimus and steroids for approximately 3 years. After intestinal transplantation, graft-versus-host and host-versus-graft alloreactive T cell clones were followed in the graft, circulation and bone marrow using bulk TCR-beta CDR3 sequencing. Alloreactive clones were identified by sequencing pre-transplant mixed lymphocyte reaction products and comparing these products with unstimulated pre-transplant donor and recipient T cells. Of the 20 to 30 intestinal transplant recipients enrolled in the cohort, one of whom was a retransplant, a few patients without pretransplant specimens were excluded. Donor T cell macrochimerism was defined as a peak of at least 4% donor T cells among recipient peripheral blood mononuclear cells. Rather than going through the commercial service, samples from a few later patients were sequenced in-house on an Illumina MiSeq and processed with MiXCR. General conclusions and limits of the study: The relatively low number and heterogeneity of intestinal transplant patients limited the conclusions. In the allografts of patients with donor T cell macrochimerism, GvH to HvG T cell clonal ratios were high. Early after transplant, declines in HvG clones were associated with peak levels of circulating GvH clones. GvH clones were detected in recipient bone marrow, and some appeared earlier in ileal mucosa or blood, consistent with an intestinal mucosal origin.

Receptor amplification or capture employed the immunoSEQ multiplex PCR assay. For most patients, genomic DNA was isolated with the Qiagen DNeasy Blood and Tissue Kit and sent frozen to Adaptive Biotechnologies for TCR sequencing. Adaptive Biotechnologies carried out high-throughput TCR-beta CDR3 sequencing of genomic DNA for most patients. In the paper's pipeline: Adaptive's ImmunoSEQ software was the source of the TCR sequencing data for 18 patients, while a few other patients were processed with MiXCR and VDJtools. To correct CD4 versus CD8 sorting errors, any sequence found in both subsets at a frequency ratio below 5:1 was removed. Because the origin of CDR3 nucleotide sequences shared between donor and recipient could not be assigned, those sequences were removed. At least 2-fold expansion over unstimulated cells and a minimum CFSE-low frequency of 0.002% (template counts) or 0.001% (read counts) were required for clones to be classified as alloreactive. A clone was considered mappable if detected in the sequenced pre-transplant spleen, lymph node, or MLR CFSE-low populations of the donor or recipient. The cumulative frequency of alloreactive clones was calculated as a percentage of all sequences, weighted by copy number. This immuneACCESS table, as held by TCRdb, lists in-frame sequences with V and J called but not all clones. Of the missing ones, under half trace to an unresolved V gene in checked studies; the others have no known cause. That table is the source of V, J and clone size, and D and trimming were worked out from the DNA. Recorded for this sample are some 90,000 clones; roughly 93% of them occurred a single time. Jointly, the top ten make up 0.49% of the sample.

The time point label here, explained by the study, means: cells obtained before transplantation from donor or recipient. CD3+CD4+ and CD3+CD8+ populations were FACS-sorted from unstimulated pre-transplant donor and recipient cells taken from spleen or lymph nodes. From a lookup of the germline V gene, CDR1 and CDR2 are SQVTM and ANQGSEA. V is trimmed back by 6 bases and J by 2 bases, and the junction contains 18 bases that no gene match accounts for. The CDR3 spans 18 residues, from the cysteine through the phenylalanine. The only DNA kept is the CDR3, 54 bases in frame from the first base. Note on this clone: The antigen it binds to is not known. Per-base qualities were not stored, and no clone one base away is much larger.

The source of this sequence is a human donor who received an intestinal transplant. The sample consisted of unstimulated CD8+ T cells sorted from spleen or lymph node cells, taken before intestinal transplant. The chain is assembled from TRBV29-1 and TRBJ2-3; 9 central nucleotides agree with TRBD2. CDR3 loop: CSVETVGTSRVSTDTQYF. At the DNA level, the sequence is TGCAGCGTGGAAACCGTTGGGACTAGCAGGGTATCCACAGATACGCAGTATTTT.